This TCR beta chain was identified in a study of cytomegalovirus exposure and HLA in healthy donors. The germline V gene encodes CDR1 SNHLY and CDR2 FYNNEI. Losses at the gene ends were 8 bases for V and 3 bases for J; bases not matched to a gene: 13. CDR3 length: 17 amino acids. With regard to this clone: The target antigen is unknown.

PCR amplification relied on 60 Vbeta primers (plus 13 Jbeta primers). Original analysis: In a later analysis, of some 80 million unique beta chains, 9 million to 11 million appeared in at least two donors. Libraries were prepared by immunoSEQ multiplex PCR; TCRdb keeps only in-frame clonotypes and omits some of them. Clone size and the V and J calls come from that table; the DNA yielded D and trimming. The sample records 110,000 to 150,000 clones, 75% being singletons. Study results and caveats: Presence/absence comparisons presumed near-even sequencing depth among donors.

V gene TRBV2 combines with J gene TRBJ2-6; 7 bases line up with TRBD1. This receptor was obtained from a man aged 25-45 years in good health and CMV-seronegative. Sequences were obtained from PBMCs. The CDR3 DNA reads as TGTGCCAGCGACGAGACAGGGAAAGTCGGTGGGGCCAACGTCCTGACTTTC. Its protein is CASDETGKVGGANVLTF.